This T cell receptor beta chain was profiled in a study of blood T cell repertoires in COVID-19. TCRdb's table, derived via immunoSEQ multiplex PCR, lists solely in-frame clones and lacks some. The sample has under 300,000 clones; over 75% are singletons. A single count supports this clone. The CDR3 extends over 16 amino acids. Trimming stripped 4 bases from V and 0 bases from J, with 14 bases between. The germline CDR1 and CDR2 sequences are SGHDT and YYEEEE. Sequencing used PBMCs or T cells enriched from blood (not recorded which). The sequence was collected from a woman between 18 and 29 years old who had recovered from COVID-19. The chain carries TRBV5-6 and TRBJ1-5; TRBD1 is a possible D gene (6 bases). In nucleotides, the CDR3 is TGTGCCAGCAGCGACGACCGGGACATTAGCAATCAGCCCCAGCATTTT. This codes for CASSDDRDISNQPQHF.